The present T cell receptor (beta chain) was sequenced within a study of blood T cell repertoires in COVID-19. CDR1 is LNHNV and CDR2 is YYDKDF in the germline V gene (reference sequence). Germline trimming cut 2 bases from V and 4 bases from J; bases unmatched to any gene: 2. The CDR3 length is 15 residues. Participants' reported clinical history set cohort assignment. Original methodology: Estimation of nucleated cell counts relied on the amplification of reference gene primers. Sequencing was performed with immunoSEQ multiplex PCR; in TCRdb, only in-frame clones are kept and a portion is missing. V and J calls and clone size come straight from that table; D and trimming were deduced from the DNA. The sample shows approximately 190,000 clones, around 82% of them seen only once.

The receptor comes from a woman between 55 and 75 years old with acute COVID-19. The sample was PBMCs or T cells enriched from blood (not recorded which). The gene calls are TRBV15 and TRBJ1-6, with 7 positions matching TRBD1. In nucleotides, the CDR3 is TGTGCCACCAGCAGACCGGGACAGTATAATTCACCCCTCCACTTT. Translated, it gives CATSRPGQYNSPLHF. The full variable domain, completed using reference TRBV15 and TRBJ1-6, is DAMVIQNPRYQVTQFGKPVTLSCSQTLNHNVMYWYQQKSSQAPKLLFHYYDKDFNNEADTPDNFQSRRPNTSFCFLDIRSPGLGDTAMYLCATSRPGQYNSPLHFGNGTRLTVT.